Following are 13 T cell receptor beta chains from one sample sequenced in a study of shared clonotypes between healthy human individuals. Some clones are missing from TCRdb's copy, which holds only in-frame ones; the method was immunoSEQ multiplex PCR. The sample lists 2 million to 3 million clones, approximately 90% seen once, with over 0.12% in the top ten. The sequenced sample consisted of naive CD4+ T cells sorted from blood. The subset: CD45RA+ positively selected. These receptors all stem from a man in his late teens or twenties in good health.

V is TRBV19 and J is TRBJ2-1; 11 nucleotides agree with TRBD2. The V and J ends lost 4 bases and 11 bases, in that order; junction bases with no gene match: 16. CDR3 length: 17 amino acids. Per germline, CDR1 LNHDA and CDR2 SQIVND (reference sequence). In nucleotides, the CDR3 is TGTGCCAGTAGTACAACCCGCCCTGGGACTAGCGGTGGCAAGCAGTTCTTC. This sequence encodes CASSTTRPGTSGGKQFF.

The chain links TRBV2 to TRBJ2-7, with 8 bases lining up with TRBD1. The CDR3 sequence is 16 residues long. Germline V gives CDR1 SNHLY, CDR2 FYNNEI. V lost 6 bases to trimming and J lost 6 bases; unmatched junction nucleotides: 16. The DNA of the CDR3 is TGTGCCAGCAGCTTTAGACAGGGGAGCGAATCGGGCGAGCAGTACTTC. As protein: CASSFRQGSESGEQYF. Full variable domain (remainder filled in from reference TRBV2 and TRBJ2-7): EPEVTQTPSHQVTQMGQEVILRCVPISNHLYFYWYRQILGQKVEFLVSFYNNEISEKSEIFDDQFSVERPDGSNFTLKIRSTKLEDSAMYFCASSFRQGSESGEQYFGPGTRLTVT.

The table lists this clone with a count of one. This chain links TRBV30 with TRBJ2-1; TRBD2 matches at 10 bases. Trimming cost V 5 bases and J 7 bases; bases outside gene matches: 11. The germline gives CDR1 GTSNPN, CDR2 SVGIG (reference sequence). The CDR3 loop spans 15 amino acids. CDR3 sequence reads: CAWPSGTSVYNEQFF. DNA of the CDR3: TGTGCCTGGCCCTCCGGGACTAGCGTATATAATGAGCAGTTCTTC.

This clone was detected only a few times. The chain combines TRBV18 with TRBJ1-3, with D perhaps TRBD1 (5 bases). V gave up 4 bases and J gave up 0 bases, with 19 bases separating them. Germline V gene lookup returns CDR1 KGHSH and CDR2 LQKENI. The CDR3 length is 18 residues. CDR3 in amino acids: CASSRQGPALSSGNTIYF. Here the CDR3 DNA reads TGTGCCAGCTCACGTCAGGGACCCGCTCTTTCCTCTGGAAACACCATATATTTT.

V usage is TRBV30 and J usage is TRBJ1-2, with D tentatively TRBD1 (5 bases). Per the germline V gene, CDR1 is GTSNPN and CDR2 is SVGIG (reference sequence). The CDR3 consists of 13 residues. Trimming stripped 0 bases from V and 5 bases from J, with 10 bases between. The CDR3 nucleotides are TGTGCCTGGAGTGTACGGTCAGGGTATGGCTACACCTTC. Translation gives CAWSVRSGYGYTF.

The genes are TRBV4-1 and TRBJ1-1; 7 nucleotides agree with TRBD1. V dropped 0 bases and J dropped 7; count of bases not matched to a gene: 2. The CDR3 extends over 13 amino acids. The germline gives CDR1 MGHRA, CDR2 YSYEKL. CDR3 protein: CASSQEGGREAFF. As DNA, the CDR3 is TGCGCCAGCAGCCAAGAAGGGGGCCGTGAAGCTTTCTTT.

CDR3 protein: CASSSVGKAYNEQFF. Written as DNA, the CDR3 is TGTGCCAGCAGCTCAGTAGGAAAAGCCTACAATGAGCAGTTCTTC. The V gene is TRBV7-8, the J gene TRBJ2-1; D call uncertain. Germline V lookup: CDR1 SGHVS, CDR2 FQNEAQ. V lost 4 bases and J lost 2, with 12 bases in between. The CDR3 covers 15 residues.

The V gene is TRBV6-5, the J gene TRBJ2-1, with 8 bases aligning to TRBD2. Germline CDR1 MNHEY, CDR2 SVGAGI. The CDR3 runs 16 residues. With V trimmed by 3 bases and J by 6 bases, 10 bases remained unmatched. CDR3 DNA: TGTGCCAGCAGTTATTCCCCGGGACTAGACGTCAATGAGCAGTTCTTC. It translates to CASSYSPGLDVNEQFF.

The V and J genes are TRBV9 and TRBJ2-1; maybe TRBD2 (5 bases). The CDR3 spans 14 residues. Trimming left V 6 bases short and J 2 bases short, with 12 bases between. Looked up from germline, CDR1 is SGDLS and CDR2 is YYNGEE. CDR3 sequence: CASKGGGPYNEQFF. The CDR3 region has the DNA TGTGCCAGCAAAGGAGGTGGGCCCTACAATGAGCAGTTCTTC.

There are a few counts of this clone. V gene TRBV21-1 combines with J gene TRBJ1-6. TRBV21-1 corresponds to a pseudogene. The CDR3 loop spans 15 amino acids. Here the CDR3 DNA reads TGTGCCAGCAGCAGGCGGACCGGAGATAATTCACCCCTCCACTTT. It is translated as CASSRRTGDNSPLHF.

On this clone: One end of the junction fails to match germline, which may point to a read error. This chain uses TRBV10-3 with TRBJ2-7; 7 bases are a match to TRBD1. Germline CDR1 and CDR2: ENHRY and SYGVKD. This CDR3 is built from 15 residues. The CDR3 is CAIRGGQANSYERHF. CDR3 nucleotide sequence: TGTGCCATCAGAGGTGGACAGGCCAACTCCTACGAGCGGCACTTC.

The chain couples TRBV29-1 to TRBJ1-1; 7 bases are a match to TRBD1. Losses at the gene ends were 6 bases for V and 4 bases for J; bases not matched to a gene: 11. This CDR3 is 14 amino acids long. Germline loops: CDR1 SQVTM, CDR2 ANQGSEA. CDR3 in DNA: TGCAGCGTCTTACCCACCCCAGGGGGCACTGAAGCTTTCTTT. It specifies CSVLPTPGGTEAFF.

This clone was picked up one time. DNA of the CDR3: TGTGCCAGCAGCGCGCCCTCAGGAGGGCTATACACCGGGGAGCTGTTTTTT. Protein sequence: CASSAPSGGLYTGELFF. The chain is built from TRBV9 and TRBJ2-2; D is perhaps TRBD2 (6 bases). V was cut by 3 bases and J by 3 bases, with 18 bases left in between. CDR3 length equals 17 residues. Per the germline V gene, CDR1 is SGDLS and CDR2 is YYNGEE. Filled out from reference TRBV9 and TRBJ2-2, the complete variable domain reads DSGVTQTPKHLITATGQRVTLRCSPRSGDLSVYWYQQSLDQGLQFLIQYYNGEERAKGNILERFSAQQFPDLHSELNLSSLELGDSALYFCASSAPSGGLYTGELFFGEGSRLTVL.